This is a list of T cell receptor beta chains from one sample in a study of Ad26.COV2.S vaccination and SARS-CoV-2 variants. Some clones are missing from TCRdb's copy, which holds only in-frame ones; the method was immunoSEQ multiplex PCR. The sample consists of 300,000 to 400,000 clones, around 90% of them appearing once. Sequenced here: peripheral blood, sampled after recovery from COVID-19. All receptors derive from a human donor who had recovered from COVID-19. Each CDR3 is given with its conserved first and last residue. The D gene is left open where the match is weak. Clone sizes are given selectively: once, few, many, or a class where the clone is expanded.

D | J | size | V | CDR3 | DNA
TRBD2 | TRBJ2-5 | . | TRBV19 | CATGDGLAGGIQETQYF | TGTGCCACCGGGGACGGACTAGCGGGGGGGATCCAAGAGACCCAGTACTTC
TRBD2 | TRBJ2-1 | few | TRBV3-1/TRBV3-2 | CASSQHTAGGPNEQFF | TGTGCCAGCAGCCAGCACACAGCGGGGGGGCCAAATGAGCAGTTCTTC
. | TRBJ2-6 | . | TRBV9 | CASNFNLGSGANVLTF | TGTGCCAGCAACTTTAATTTGGGCTCTGGGGCCAACGTCCTGACTTTC
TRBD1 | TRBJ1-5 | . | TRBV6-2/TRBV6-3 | CASSSLPPGTGIFFSNQPQHF | TGTGCCAGCAGCTCTCTCCCCCCCGGGACAGGGATTTTCTTTAGCAATCAGCCCCAGCATTTT
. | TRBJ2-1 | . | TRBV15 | CATSVRDGDDEQFF | TGTGCCACCAGCGTCCGGGACGGAGACGATGAGCAGTTCTTC
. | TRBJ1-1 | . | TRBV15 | CATSYRAQGEAFF | TGTGCCACCAGTTACCGGGCCCAGGGGGAAGCTTTCTTT
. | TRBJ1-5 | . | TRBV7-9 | CASSLGGHDNQPQHF | TGTGCCAGCAGCTTAGGCGGGCACGATAATCAGCCCCAGCATTTT
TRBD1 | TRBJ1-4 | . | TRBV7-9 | CASSIRGLGMENEKLFF | TGTGCCAGCAGCATCAGGGGGCTGGGGATGGAAAATGAAAAACTGTTTTTT
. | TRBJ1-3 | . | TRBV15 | CATSRDRGLGNTIYF | TGTGCCACCAGCAGAGATCGGGGACTTGGAAACACCATATATTTT
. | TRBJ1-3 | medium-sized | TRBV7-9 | CASSLRPPTDTIYF | TGTGCCAGCAGCTTAAGACCACCCACGGACACCATATATTTT
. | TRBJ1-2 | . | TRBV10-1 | CASSESAGGEDGYTF | TGCGCCAGCAGTGAGTCGGCGGGGGGCGAGGATGGCTACACCTTC
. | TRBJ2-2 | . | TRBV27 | CASSQPTGVDTGELFF | TGTGCCAGCAGTCAACCGACAGGTGTTGACACCGGGGAGCTGTTTTTT
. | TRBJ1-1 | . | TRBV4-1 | CASSPGVGTEAFF | TGCGCCAGCAGCCCCGGGGTTGGGACTGAAGCTTTCTTT
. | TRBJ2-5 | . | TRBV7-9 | CASSLFGRGRETQYF | TGTGCCAGCAGCTTATTCGGGCGGGGACGAGAGACCCAGTACTTC
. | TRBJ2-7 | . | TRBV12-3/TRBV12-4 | CASSLVSSYEQYF | TGTGCCAGCAGTTTAGTAAGCTCCTACGAGCAGTACTTC
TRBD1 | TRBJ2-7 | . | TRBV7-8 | CASSLGRDSLNEQYF | TGTGCCAGCAGCTTAGGCCGGGACAGCCTTAACGAGCAGTACTTC
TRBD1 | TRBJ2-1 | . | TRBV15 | CATSRRQGAEQFF | TGTGCCACCAGCAGACGCCAGGGGGCAGAGCAGTTCTTC
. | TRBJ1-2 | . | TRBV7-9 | CASSRSRAGNYGYTF | TGTGCCAGCAGCCGATCTCGGGCCGGTAACTATGGCTACACCTTC
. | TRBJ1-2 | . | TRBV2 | CASSGRQNYGYTF | TGTGCCAGCAGCGGCCGACAGAACTATGGCTACACCTTC
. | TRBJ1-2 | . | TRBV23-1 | CASSPRRAEYGYTF | TGCGCCAGCTCCCCCCGCAGAGCTGAATATGGCTACACCTTC
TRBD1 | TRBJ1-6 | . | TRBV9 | CASSSRDRGSSSYNSPLHF | TGTGCCAGCAGTTCCCGGGACAGGGGCAGTAGCTCCTATAATTCACCCCTCCACTTT
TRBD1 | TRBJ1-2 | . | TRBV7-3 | CASSSGTENYGYTF | TGTGCCAGCAGCTCCGGGACAGAGAACTATGGCTACACCTTC
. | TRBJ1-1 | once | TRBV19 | CASSIGHTEAFF | TGTGCCAGTAGTATAGGTCACACTGAAGCTTTCTTT
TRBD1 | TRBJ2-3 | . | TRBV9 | CASSVVGVGGSGRDRGPSDTQYF | TGTGCCAGCAGCGTAGTTGGGGTAGGGGGCTCTGGAAGAGACAGGGGGCCTTCAGATACGCAGTATTTT
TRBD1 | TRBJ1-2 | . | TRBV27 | CASSPRTGVDYGYTF | TGTGCCAGCAGTCCGCGGACAGGGGTTGACTATGGCTACACCTTC
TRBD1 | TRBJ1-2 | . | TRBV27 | CASSGRGQGYGYTF | TGTGCCAGCAGTGGAAGGGGACAGGGCTATGGCTACACCTTC
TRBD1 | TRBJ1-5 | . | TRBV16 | CASSQSGQGNQPQHF | TGTGCCAGCAGCCAATCGGGACAGGGGAATCAGCCCCAGCATTTT
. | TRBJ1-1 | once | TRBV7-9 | CASSLSTGDTEAFF | TGTGCCAGCAGCCTCTCCACCGGTGACACTGAAGCTTTCTTT
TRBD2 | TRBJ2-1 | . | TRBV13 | CASAPPTSGGNNEQFF | TGTGCCAGCGCTCCCCCTACTAGCGGGGGAAACAATGAGCAGTTCTTC
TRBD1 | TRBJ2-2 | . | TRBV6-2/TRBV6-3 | CASSYSGTGRFDTGELFF | TGTGCCAGCAGTTACTCAGGGACAGGGCGATTCGACACCGGGGAGCTGTTTTTT
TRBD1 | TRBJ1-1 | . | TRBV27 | CASSPRDRIRPGDEAFF | TGTGCCAGCAGCCCCCGGGACAGGATCCGCCCGGGCGATGAAGCTTTCTTT
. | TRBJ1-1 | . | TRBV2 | CASTWRVNTEAFF | TGTGCCAGCACTTGGCGCGTGAACACTGAAGCTTTCTTT
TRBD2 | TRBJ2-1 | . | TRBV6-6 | CASSLPGRGVYNEQFF | TGTGCCAGCAGCCTCCCTGGGCGGGGGGTCTACAATGAGCAGTTCTTC
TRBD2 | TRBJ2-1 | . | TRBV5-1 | CASSLELAGIDEQFF | TGCGCCAGCAGCTTGGAACTAGCGGGGATCGATGAGCAGTTCTTC
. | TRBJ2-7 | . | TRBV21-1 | CAPTGILHYEQYF | TGTGCCCCCACAGGAATTCTCCACTACGAGCAGTACTTC
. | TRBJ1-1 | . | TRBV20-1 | CSAGGRVNTEAFF | TGCAGTGCTGGTGGAAGAGTTAACACTGAAGCTTTCTTT
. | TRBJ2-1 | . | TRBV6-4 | CASSGQATHDEQFF | TGTGCCAGCAGTGGACAGGCCACGCACGATGAGCAGTTCTTC
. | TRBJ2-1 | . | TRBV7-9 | CASSFEGFPYNEQFF | TGTGCCAGCAGCTTTGAGGGCTTCCCCTACAATGAGCAGTTCTTC
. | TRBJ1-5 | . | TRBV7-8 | CASSLVSSVYSNQPQHF | TGTGCCAGCAGCTTAGTAAGCTCGGTATATAGCAATCAGCCCCAGCATTTT
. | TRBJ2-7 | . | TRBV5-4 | CASSNDPSSYEQYF | TGTGCCAGCAGCAATGACCCTAGCTCCTACGAGCAGTACTTC
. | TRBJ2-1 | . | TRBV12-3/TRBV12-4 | CASRYRRVNEQFF | TGTGCCAGCCGCTACAGGAGAGTGAATGAGCAGTTCTTC
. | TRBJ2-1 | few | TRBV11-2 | CASGHNEQFF | TGTGCCAGCGGACACAATGAGCAGTTCTTC
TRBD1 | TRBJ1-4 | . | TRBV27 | CASSWTGRTTNEKLFF | TGTGCCAGCAGTTGGACAGGGAGAACAACTAATGAAAAACTGTTTTTT